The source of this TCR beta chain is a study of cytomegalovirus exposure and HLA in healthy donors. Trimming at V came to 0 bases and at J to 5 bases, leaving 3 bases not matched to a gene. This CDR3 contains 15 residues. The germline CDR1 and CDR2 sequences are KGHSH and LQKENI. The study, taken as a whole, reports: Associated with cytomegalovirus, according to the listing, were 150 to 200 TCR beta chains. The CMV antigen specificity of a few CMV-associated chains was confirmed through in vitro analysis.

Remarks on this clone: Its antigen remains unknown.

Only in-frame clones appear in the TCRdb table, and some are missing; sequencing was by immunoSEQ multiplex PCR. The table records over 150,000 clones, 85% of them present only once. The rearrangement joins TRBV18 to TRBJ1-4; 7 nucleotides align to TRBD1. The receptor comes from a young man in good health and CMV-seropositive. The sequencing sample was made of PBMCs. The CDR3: CASSPPGQRNEKLFF. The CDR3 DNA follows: TGTGCCAGCTCACCACCGGGACAGAGAAATGAAAAACTGTTTTTT.